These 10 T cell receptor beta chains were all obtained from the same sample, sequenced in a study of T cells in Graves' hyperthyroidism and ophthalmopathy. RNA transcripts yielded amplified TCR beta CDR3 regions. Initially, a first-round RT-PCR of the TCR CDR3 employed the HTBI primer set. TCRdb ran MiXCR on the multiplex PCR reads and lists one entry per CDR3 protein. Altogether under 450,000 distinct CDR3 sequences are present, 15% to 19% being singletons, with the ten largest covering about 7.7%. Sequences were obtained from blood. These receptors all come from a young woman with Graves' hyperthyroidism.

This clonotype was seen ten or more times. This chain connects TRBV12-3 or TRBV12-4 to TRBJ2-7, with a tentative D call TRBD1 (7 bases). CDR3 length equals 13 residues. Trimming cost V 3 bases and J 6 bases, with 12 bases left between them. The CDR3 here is CASSLPGGSEQYF. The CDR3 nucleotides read TGTGCCAGCAGTTTGCCAGGGGGGTCCGAGCAGTACTTC.

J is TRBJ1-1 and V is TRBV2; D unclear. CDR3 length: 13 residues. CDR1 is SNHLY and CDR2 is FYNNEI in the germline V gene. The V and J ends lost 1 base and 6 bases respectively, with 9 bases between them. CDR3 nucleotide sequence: TGTGCCAGCAGTGAAGTGCGGGAGGCTGAAGCTTTCTTT. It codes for CASSEVREAEAFF.

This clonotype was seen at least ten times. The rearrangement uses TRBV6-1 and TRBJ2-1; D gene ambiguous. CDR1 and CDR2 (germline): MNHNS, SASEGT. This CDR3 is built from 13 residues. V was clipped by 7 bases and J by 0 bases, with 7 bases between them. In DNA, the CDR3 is TGTGCCAGCACACAGAGCTCCTACAATGAGCAGTTCTTC. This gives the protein CASTQSSYNEQFF.

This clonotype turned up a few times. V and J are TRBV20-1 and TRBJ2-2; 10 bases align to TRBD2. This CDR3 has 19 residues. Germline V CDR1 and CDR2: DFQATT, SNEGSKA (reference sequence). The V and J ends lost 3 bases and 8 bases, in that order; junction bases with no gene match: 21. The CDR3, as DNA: TGCAGTGCTAGGGGTCGGGGGTTTCGGCTAGCGGGAGCAAATGGGGAGCTGTTTTTT. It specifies CSARGRGFRLAGANGELFF.

The CDR3 DNA reads as TGTGCCAGCAGCTTCCCTAGCGGACCCTACAATGAGCAGTTCTTC. This encodes CASSFPSGPYNEQFF. The chain has TRBV7-9 and TRBJ2-1; 7 nucleotides align to TRBD2. In germline, CDR1 is SEHNR, CDR2 FQNEAQ (reference sequence). Trimming removed 3 bases from V and 2 bases from J; junction bases left unmatched: 4. This CDR3 contains 15 residues. The whole variable domain, filled in from reference TRBV7-9 and TRBJ2-1, reads DTGVSQNPRHKITKRGQNVTFRCDPISEHNRLYWYRQTLGQGPEFLTYFQNEAQLEKSRLLSDRFSAERPKGSFSTLEIQRTEQGDSAMYLCASSFPSGPYNEQFFGPGTRLTVL.

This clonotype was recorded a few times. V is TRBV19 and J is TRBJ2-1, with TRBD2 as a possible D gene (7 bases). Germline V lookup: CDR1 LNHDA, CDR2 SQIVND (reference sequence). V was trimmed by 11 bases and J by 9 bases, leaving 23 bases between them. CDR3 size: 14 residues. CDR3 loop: CASSGRGGAGEQFF. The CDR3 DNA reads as TGTGCCTCCTCAGGAAGGGGGGGGGCCGGTGAGCAGTTCTTC.

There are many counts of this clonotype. In DNA, the CDR3 is TGTGCCAGCAGCATCTTCCAGGGCTACGAGCAGTACTTC. It codes for CASSIFQGYEQYF. This rearrangement joins TRBV7-2 to TRBJ2-7; perhaps TRBD1 as D (5 bases). The CDR3 loop spans 13 amino acids. V shed 5 bases and J shed 3 bases, with 11 bases lying between them. Germline CDR1 SGHTA, CDR2 FQGNSA.

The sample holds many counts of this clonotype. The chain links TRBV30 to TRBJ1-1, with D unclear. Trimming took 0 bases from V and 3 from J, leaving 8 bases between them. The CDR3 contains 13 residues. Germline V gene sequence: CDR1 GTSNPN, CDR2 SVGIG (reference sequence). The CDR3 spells CAWSVMTDTEAFF. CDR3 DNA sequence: TGTGCCTGGAGTGTAATGACGGACACTGAAGCTTTCTTT. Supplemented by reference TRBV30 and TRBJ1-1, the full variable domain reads SQTIHQWPATLVQPVGSPLSLECTVEGTSNPNLYWYRQAAGRGLQLLFYSVGIGQISSEVPQNLSASRPQDRQFILSSKKLLLSDSGFYLCAWSVMTDTEAFFGQGTRLTVV.

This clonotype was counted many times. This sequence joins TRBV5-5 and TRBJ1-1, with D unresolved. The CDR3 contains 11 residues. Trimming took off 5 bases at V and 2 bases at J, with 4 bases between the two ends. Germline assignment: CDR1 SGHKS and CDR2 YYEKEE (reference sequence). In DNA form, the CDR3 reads TGTGCCAGCAGTCCAAACACTGAAGCTTTCTTT. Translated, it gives CASSPNTEAFF.

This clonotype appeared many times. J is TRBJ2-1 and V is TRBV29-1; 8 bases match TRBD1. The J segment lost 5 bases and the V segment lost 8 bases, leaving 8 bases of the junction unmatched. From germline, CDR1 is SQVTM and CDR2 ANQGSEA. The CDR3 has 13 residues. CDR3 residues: CSFHRDRNNEQFF. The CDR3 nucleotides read TGCAGCTTCCACCGGGACAGGAACAATGAGCAGTTCTTC.